This T cell receptor beta chain was observed in a study of T cells after yellow fever vaccination. General observations from the study: In post-booster samples, most primary-vaccination clones reappeared (about 97% CD4, 88% CD8). Peaking on day 5 versus 15, the secondary response was faster but weaker.

5'RACE template switching added a universal primer site and UMIs to TCR cDNA. Using its own MiXCR run on the 5' RACE reads, TCRdb lists one record per CDR3 protein. The sample contains 200,000 to 250,000 distinct CDR3 sequences, 6.9% of which appear only once. This clonotype was seen repeatedly, ten times or more. Its antigen is not identified. The sequence derives from a man aged 30 to 45 who received the YFV17D yellow fever vaccine. The sequences come from CD4+ T cells sorted from PBMCs, collected 15 days after the yellow fever booster vaccination.

CDR3 loop: CASSLGTGSNTGELFF. CDR3 bases: TGCGCCAGCAGCCTGGGGACAGGGTCGAACACCGGGGAGCTGTTTTTT. The V gene is TRBV5-1, the J gene TRBJ2-2; TRBD1 matches 9 bases. The J segment lost 0 bases and the V segment lost 4 bases, leaving 4 bases of the junction unmatched. The germline V gene has CDR1 SGHRS and CDR2 YFSETQ. This CDR3 contains 16 residues.